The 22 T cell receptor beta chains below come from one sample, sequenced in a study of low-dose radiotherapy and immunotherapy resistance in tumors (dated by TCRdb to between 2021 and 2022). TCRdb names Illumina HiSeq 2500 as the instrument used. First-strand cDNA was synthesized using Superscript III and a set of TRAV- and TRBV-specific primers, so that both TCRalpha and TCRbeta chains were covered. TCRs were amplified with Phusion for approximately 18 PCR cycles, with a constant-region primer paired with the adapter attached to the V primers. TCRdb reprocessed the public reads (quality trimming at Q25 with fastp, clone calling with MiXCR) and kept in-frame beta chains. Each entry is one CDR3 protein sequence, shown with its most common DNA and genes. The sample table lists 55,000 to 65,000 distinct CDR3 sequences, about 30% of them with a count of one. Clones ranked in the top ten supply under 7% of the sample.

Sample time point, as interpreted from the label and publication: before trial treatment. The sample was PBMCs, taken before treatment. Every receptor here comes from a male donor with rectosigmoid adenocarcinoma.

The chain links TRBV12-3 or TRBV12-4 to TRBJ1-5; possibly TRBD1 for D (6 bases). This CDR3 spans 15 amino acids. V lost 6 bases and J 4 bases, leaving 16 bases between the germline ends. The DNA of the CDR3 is TGTGCCAGCAGCTTACAGGGAAGCACAAATCAGCCCCAGCATTTT. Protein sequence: CASSLQGSTNQPQHF.

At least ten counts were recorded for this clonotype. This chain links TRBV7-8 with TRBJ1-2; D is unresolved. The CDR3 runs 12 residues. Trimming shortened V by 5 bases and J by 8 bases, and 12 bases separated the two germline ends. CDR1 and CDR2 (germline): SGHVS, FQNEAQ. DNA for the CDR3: TGTGCCAGCAGCCCACCGTTGGGCGGCTACACCTTC. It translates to CASSPPLGGYTF.

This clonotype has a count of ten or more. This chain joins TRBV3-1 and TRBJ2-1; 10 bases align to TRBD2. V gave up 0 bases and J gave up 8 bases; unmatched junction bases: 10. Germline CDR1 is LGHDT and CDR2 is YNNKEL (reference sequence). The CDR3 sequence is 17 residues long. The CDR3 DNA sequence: TGTGCCAGCAGCCAAGATCTCAGCGGGGGGGCTTCCGATGAGCAGTTCTTC. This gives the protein CASSQDLSGGASDEQFF.

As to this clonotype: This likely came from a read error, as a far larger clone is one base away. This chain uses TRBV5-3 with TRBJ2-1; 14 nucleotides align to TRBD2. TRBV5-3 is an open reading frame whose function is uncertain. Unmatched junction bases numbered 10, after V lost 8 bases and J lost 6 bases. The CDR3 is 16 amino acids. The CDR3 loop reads CASGVGLAGEGNEQFF. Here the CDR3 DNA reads TGTGCCAGCGGCGTGGGACTAGCGGGAGAGGGCAATGAGCAGTTCTTC.

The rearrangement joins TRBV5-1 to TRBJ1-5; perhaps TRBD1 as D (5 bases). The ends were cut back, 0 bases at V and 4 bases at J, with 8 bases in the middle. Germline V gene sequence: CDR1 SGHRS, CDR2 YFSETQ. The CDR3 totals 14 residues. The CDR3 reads CASSLAGINQPQHF. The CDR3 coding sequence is TGCGCCAGCAGCTTGGCAGGGATTAATCAGCCCCAGCATTTT.

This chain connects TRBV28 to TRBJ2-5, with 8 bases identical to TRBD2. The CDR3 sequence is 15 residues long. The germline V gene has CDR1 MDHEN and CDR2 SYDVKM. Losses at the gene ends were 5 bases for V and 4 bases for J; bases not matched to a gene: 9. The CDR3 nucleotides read TGTGCCAGCAGTCCCGGGACCCGGGGGGGAGAGACCCAGTACTTC. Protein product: CASSPGTRGGETQYF.

The CDR3 coding sequence is TGTGCCATCAGTGAGGATGGGGTAGCGAACACCGGGGAGCTGTTTTTT. This codes for CAISEDGVANTGELFF. The chain couples TRBV10-3 to TRBJ2-2, with D unresolved. The ends were cut back, 2 bases at V and 0 bases at J, with 10 bases in the middle. CDR3 length equals 16 residues. CDR1 is ENHRY and CDR2 is SYGVKD in the germline V gene.

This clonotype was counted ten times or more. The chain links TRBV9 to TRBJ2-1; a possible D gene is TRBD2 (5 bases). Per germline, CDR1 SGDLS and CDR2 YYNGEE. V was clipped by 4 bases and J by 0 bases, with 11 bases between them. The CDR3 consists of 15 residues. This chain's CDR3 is CASSTDGLSYNEQFF. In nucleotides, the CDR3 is TGTGCCAGCAGCACCGACGGACTCTCCTACAATGAGCAGTTCTTC.

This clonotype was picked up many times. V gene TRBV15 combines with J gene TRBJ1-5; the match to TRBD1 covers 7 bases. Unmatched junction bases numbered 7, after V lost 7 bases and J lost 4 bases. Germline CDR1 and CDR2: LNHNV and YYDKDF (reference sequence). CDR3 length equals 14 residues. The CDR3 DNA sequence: TGTGCCACCAATCACAGGGGTCGAAATCAGCCCCAGCATTTT. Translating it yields CATNHRGRNQPQHF.

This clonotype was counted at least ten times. The CDR3, as DNA: TGTGCCAGCCAGGGGGCCCATAGCTCCTACGAGCAGTACTTC. The encoded protein is CASQGAHSSYEQYF. V is TRBV6-8 and J is TRBJ2-7, with TRBD1 matching over 8 bases. The CDR3 is 14 amino acids. Germline V CDR1 and CDR2: MNHGY, SAAAGT. With 8 bases clipped from V and 0 bases from J, the junction kept 6 bases outside the gene matches.

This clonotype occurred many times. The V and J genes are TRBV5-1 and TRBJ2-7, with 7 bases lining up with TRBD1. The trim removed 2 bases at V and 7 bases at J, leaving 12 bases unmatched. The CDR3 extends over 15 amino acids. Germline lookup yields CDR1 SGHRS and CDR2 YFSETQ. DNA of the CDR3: TGCGCCAGCAGCTTTCAAAATAGGGGGCGCGGGGAGCAGTACTTC. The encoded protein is CASSFQNRGRGEQYF.

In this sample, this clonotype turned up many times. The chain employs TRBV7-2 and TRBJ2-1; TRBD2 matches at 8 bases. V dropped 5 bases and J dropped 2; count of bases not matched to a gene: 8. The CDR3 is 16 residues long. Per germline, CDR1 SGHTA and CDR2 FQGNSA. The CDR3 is CASSRRSGSTYNEQFF. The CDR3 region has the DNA TGTGCCAGCAGCCGACGCAGCGGGAGTACCTACAATGAGCAGTTCTTC.

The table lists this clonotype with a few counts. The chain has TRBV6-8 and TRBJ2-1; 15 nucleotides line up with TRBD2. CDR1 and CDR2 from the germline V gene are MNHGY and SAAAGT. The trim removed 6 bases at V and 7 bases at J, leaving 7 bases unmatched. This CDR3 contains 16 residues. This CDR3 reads CASSDRTSGRGNEQFF. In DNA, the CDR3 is TGTGCCAGCAGCGACCGGACTAGCGGGAGGGGTAATGAGCAGTTCTTC.

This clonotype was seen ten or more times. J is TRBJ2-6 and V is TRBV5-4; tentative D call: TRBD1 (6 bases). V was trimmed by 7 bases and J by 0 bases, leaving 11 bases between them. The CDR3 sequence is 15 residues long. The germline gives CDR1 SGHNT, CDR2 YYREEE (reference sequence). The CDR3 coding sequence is TGTGCCAGCTTGGGGACAACCTCTGGGGCCAACGTCCTGACTTTC. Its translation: CASLGTTSGANVLTF.

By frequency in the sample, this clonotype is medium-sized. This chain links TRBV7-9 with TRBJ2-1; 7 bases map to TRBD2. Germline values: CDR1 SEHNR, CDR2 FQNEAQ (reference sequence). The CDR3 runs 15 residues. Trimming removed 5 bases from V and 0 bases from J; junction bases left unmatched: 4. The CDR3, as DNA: TGTGCCAGCAGCCCAGGACTAGTCTCCTACAATGAGCAGTTCTTC. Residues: CASSPGLVSYNEQFF. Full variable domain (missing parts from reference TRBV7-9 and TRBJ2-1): DTGVSQNPRHKITKRGQNVTFRCDPISEHNRLYWYRQTLGQGPEFLTYFQNEAQLEKSRLLSDRFSAERPKGSFSTLEIQRTEQGDSAMYLCASSPGLVSYNEQFFGPGTRLTVL.

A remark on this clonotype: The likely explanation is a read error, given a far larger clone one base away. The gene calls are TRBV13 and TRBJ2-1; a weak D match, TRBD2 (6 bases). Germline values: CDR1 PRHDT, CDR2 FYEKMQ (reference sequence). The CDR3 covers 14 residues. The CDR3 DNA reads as TGTGCCACCAGCAGACCCCCCGGGAGTGAGACCCAGTTCTTC. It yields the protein CATSRPPGSETQFF.

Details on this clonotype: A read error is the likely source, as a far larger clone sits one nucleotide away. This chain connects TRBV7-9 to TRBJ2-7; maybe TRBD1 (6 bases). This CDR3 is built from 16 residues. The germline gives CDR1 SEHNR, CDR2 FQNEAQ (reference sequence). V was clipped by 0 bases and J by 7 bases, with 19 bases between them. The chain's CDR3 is CASSLAAGRGMNEQYF. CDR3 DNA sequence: TGTGCCAGCAGCTTAGCGGCGGGCAGGGGAATGAATGAGCAGTACTTC.

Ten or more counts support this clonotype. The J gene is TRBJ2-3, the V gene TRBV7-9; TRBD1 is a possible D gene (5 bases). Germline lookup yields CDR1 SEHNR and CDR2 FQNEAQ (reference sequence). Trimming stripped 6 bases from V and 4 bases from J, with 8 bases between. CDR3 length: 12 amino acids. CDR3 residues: CASRGAPDTQYF. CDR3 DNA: TGTGCCAGCAGAGGGGCCCCAGATACGCAGTATTTT.

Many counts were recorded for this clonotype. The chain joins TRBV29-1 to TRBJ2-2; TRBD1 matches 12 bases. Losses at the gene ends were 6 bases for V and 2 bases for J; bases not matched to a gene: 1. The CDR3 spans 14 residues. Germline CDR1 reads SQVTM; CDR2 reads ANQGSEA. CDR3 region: CSVGQGANTGELFF. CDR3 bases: TGCAGCGTGGGACAGGGGGCTAACACCGGGGAGCTGTTTTTT.

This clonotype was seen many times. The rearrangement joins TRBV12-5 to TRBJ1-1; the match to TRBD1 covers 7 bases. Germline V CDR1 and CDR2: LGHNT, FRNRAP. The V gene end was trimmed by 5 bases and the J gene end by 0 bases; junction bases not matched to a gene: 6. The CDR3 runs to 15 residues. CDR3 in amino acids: CASGKDRVLNTEAFF. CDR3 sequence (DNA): TGTGCTAGTGGTAAAGACAGGGTTTTGAACACTGAAGCTTTCTTT.

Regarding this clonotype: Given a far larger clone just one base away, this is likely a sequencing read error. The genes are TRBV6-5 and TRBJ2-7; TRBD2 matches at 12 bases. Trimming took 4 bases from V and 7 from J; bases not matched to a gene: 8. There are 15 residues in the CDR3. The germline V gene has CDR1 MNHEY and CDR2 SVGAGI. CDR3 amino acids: CASSFSSGRGNEQYF. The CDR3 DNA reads TGTGCCAGCAGTTTCTCTAGCGGGAGGGGTAATGAGCAGTACTTC.

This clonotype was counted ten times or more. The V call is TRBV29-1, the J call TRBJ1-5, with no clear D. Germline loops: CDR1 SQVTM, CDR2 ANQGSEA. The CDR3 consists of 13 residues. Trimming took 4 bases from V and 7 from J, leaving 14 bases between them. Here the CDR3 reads CSVVVQEAQPQHF. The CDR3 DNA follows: TGCAGCGTTGTTGTTCAGGAGGCCCAGCCCCAGCATTTT.